This entry features one T cell receptor beta chain sequence. What it recognizes is unknown. The CDR3 loop spans 15 amino acids. V trimming: 5 bases; J trimming: 0 bases; junction bases outside the gene matches: 7. Germline V gene data show CDR1 as SGHTA and CDR2 as FQGTGA. This sample is drawn from a study of siplizumab effects on memory and regulatory T cells. Findings of the study overall: Naive T cells appeared more varied than memory cells and looked like key alloresponse contributors. Some alloreactive sequences were traceable to unstimulated CD4+ memory cells, and siplizumab significantly reduced them. Among alloreactive clones, only a minor fraction mapped to unstimulated subsets.

It was 85,000 to 100,000 TCR templates that were assayed per sample. Generated by immunoSEQ multiplex PCR, the TCRdb table keeps only in-frame clones and is missing some. The table shows approximately 100,000 clones, with 92% occurring only once. This chain joins TRBV7-3 and TRBJ2-7, with TRBD1 matching 7 bases. The sequence was collected from a human donor in good health. The sample taken for sequencing was Tregs sorted from blood. CDR3 protein: CASSPLRDSSYEQYF. CDR3 in DNA: TGTGCCAGCAGCCCGCTCCGGGACAGCTCCTACGAGCAGTACTTC.